This T cell receptor beta chain was documented in a study of post-analysis software for immune sequencing data. Unique molecular identifiers were built into the TCR beta cDNA libraries. TCRdb reprocessed the PCR reads with MiXCR, giving one entry per CDR3 protein. Of approximately 730,000 distinct CDR3 sequences in the sample, 35% to 55% were seen once. About this clonotype itself: Its cognate antigen is unknown.

CDR3 length: 17 residues. Losses at the gene ends were 8 bases for V and 5 bases for J; bases not matched to a gene: 15. Broader study findings: F measure grouped same-batch samples tightly together. About 5 TRBV segments (TRBV5-6, TRBV5-1 and TRBV20-1 among them) occurred more frequently in patients than in controls.

The sample consisted of blood. This TCR came from a girl aged 5-17 years with multiple sclerosis. The J gene is TRBJ2-5, the V gene TRBV12-3 or TRBV12-4, with 12 bases identical to TRBD2. The CDR3 reads CASSFRGLAGGMETQYF. DNA of the CDR3: TGTGCCAGCTCCTTCAGGGGGCTAGCGGGGGGGATGGAGACCCAGTACTTC.